Listed here are 13 T cell receptor beta chains from one sample, sequenced in a study of cytomegalovirus exposure and HLA in healthy donors (TCRdb year 2017). Receptor libraries were prepared by the immunoSEQ multiplex PCR assay. A mixture of 60 forward primers for TCR Vbeta segments and 13 reverse primers for TCR Jbeta segments was used in the multiplex PCR. TCRdb provides this immuneACCESS table in a form limited to in-frame rearrangements. Some clones are lacking; in checked studies, under half of them reflect an unresolved V gene, and why the rest are absent is not known. The sample contains under 200,000 clones, approximately 80% of them found a single time. Clones ranked in the top ten supply approximately 0.78% of the sample. Sample: PBMCs. Receptors were obtained from a woman aged 18 to 35 in good health and CMV-seronegative.

The chain joins TRBV2 to TRBJ2-2, with TRBD1 matching 10 bases. Germline trimming cut 4 bases from V and 4 bases from J; bases unmatched to any gene: 0. This CDR3 region has 14 residues. Germline lookup yields CDR1 SNHLY and CDR2 FYNNEI. CDR3: CASSGDRGTGELFF. The CDR3 nucleotides are TGTGCCAGCAGTGGGGACAGGGGCACCGGGGAGCTGTTTTTT.

This clone was seen just once. The chain employs TRBV5-1 and TRBJ2-7; TRBD2 matches at 10 bases. Germline loops: CDR1 SGHRS, CDR2 YFSETQ. The CDR3 spans 15 residues. The J segment lost 2 bases and the V segment lost 3 bases, leaving 5 bases of the junction unmatched. The CDR3 bases are TGCGCCAGCAGCTCGGGGACTAGCGAGGCCTACGAGCAGTACTTC. The encoded protein is CASSSGTSEAYEQYF.

This clone was picked up one time. V is TRBV10-2 and J is TRBJ2-7, with D tentatively TRBD2 (6 bases). This CDR3 has 16 residues. Trimming cost V 3 bases and J 0 bases, with 15 bases left between them. Germline V gives CDR1 WSHSY, CDR2 SAAADI. The CDR3: CASSDGGGQSSYEQYF. For the CDR3, the DNA is TGCGCCAGCAGTGACGGGGGTGGGCAAAGCTCCTACGAGCAGTACTTC.

This chain connects TRBV7-9 to TRBJ2-1, with 9 bases fitting TRBD2. Germline CDR1 SEHNR, CDR2 FQNEAQ (reference sequence). The V and J ends lost 0 bases and 7 bases, in that order; junction bases with no gene match: 10. There are 17 residues in the CDR3. CDR3 in amino acids: CASSLARAGGPGNEQFF. The CDR3 DNA follows: TGTGCCAGCAGCTTAGCGAGGGCGGGAGGGCCGGGGAATGAGCAGTTCTTC.

The rearrangement joins TRBV5-6 to TRBJ2-5, with 9 bases lining up with TRBD2. The last part of the DNA fits TRBJ2-7 better; the J call may be wrong. The length of the CDR3 is 13 residues. CDR1 and CDR2 (germline): SGHDT, YYEEEE. CDR3 coding DNA: TGTGCCAGCAGCCGACTAGCGGCCTACGAGCAGTACTTC. The encoded protein is CASSRLAAYEQYF.

The CDR3: CSVRYGSQGPGYF. CDR3 DNA: TGCAGCGTCCGCTACGGATCACAGGGCCCCGGGTACTTC. The V and J genes are TRBV29-1 and TRBJ2-5; D might be TRBD1 (6 bases). There are 13 residues in the CDR3. CDR1 SQVTM and CDR2 ANQGSEA come from the germline V gene. V lost 6 bases to trimming and J lost 13 bases, with 24 bases between them. Full variable domain (missing parts from reference TRBV29-1 and TRBJ2-5): SAVISQKPSRDICQRGTSLTIQCQVDSQVTMMFWYRQQPGQSLTLIATANQGSEATYESGFVIDKFPISRPNLTFSTLTVSNMSPEDSSIYLCSVRYGSQGPGYFGPGTRLLVL.

The sample holds a few counts of this clone. The chain has TRBV19 and TRBJ2-2; perhaps TRBD1 as D (5 bases). The CDR3 has 21 amino acids. V dropped 5 bases and J dropped 6 bases, with 34 bases sitting between them. CDR1 and CDR2 from the germline V gene are LNHDA and SQIVND (reference sequence). The CDR3 reads CASSAQRHGQFDLIGSGELFF. CDR3 DNA sequence: TGTGCCAGTAGTGCCCAAAGACACGGACAATTCGACCTGATCGGGTCCGGGGAGCTGTTTTTT.

A few counts support this clone. J is TRBJ1-1 and V is TRBV6-5; D is unresolved. The CDR3 sequence is 15 residues long. V dropped 1 base and J dropped 1 base, with 10 bases sitting between them. Germline CDR1 MNHEY, CDR2 SVGAGI. CDR3 sequence reads: CASSYLGRKNTEAFF. The DNA of the CDR3 is TGTGCCAGCAGTTACTTGGGCAGAAAGAACACTGAAGCTTTCTTT.

The V gene is TRBV7-7, the J gene TRBJ2-1; TRBD1 aligns across 10 bases. The CDR3 covers 13 residues. Germline assignment: CDR1 SSHAT and CDR2 FNYEAQ (reference sequence). The CDR3 protein is CASGTGDSGEQFF. CDR3 in DNA: TGTGCTAGCGGGACAGGGGATTCAGGTGAGCAGTTCTTC.

The chain recombines TRBV6-1 with TRBJ1-1, with 7 bases identical to TRBD1. V dropped 5 bases and J dropped 1; count of bases not matched to a gene: 4. Germline V gives CDR1 MNHNS, CDR2 SASEGT. CDR3 length equals 14 residues. The CDR3: CASSKGQTNTEAFF. The DNA for the CDR3 is TGTGCCAGCAGTAAGGGACAGACGAACACTGAAGCTTTCTTT.

The V gene is TRBV19, the J gene TRBJ1-5; D may be TRBD1 (5 bases). The germline V gene encodes CDR1 LNHDA and CDR2 SQIVND (reference sequence). V was shortened by 2 bases and J by 2 bases, with 13 bases between the two germline ends. The CDR3 contains 16 residues. CDR3 bases: TGTGCCAGTAGTATATATAACCGGGGGGGCAATCAGCCCCAGCATTTT. This translates into CASSIYNRGGNQPQHF.

The V call is TRBV30, the J call TRBJ2-7; 13 nucleotides line up with TRBD2. Germline CDR1 GTSNPN, CDR2 SVGIG (reference sequence). The CDR3 contains 17 residues. V dropped 4 bases and J dropped 3; count of bases not matched to a gene: 12. The chain's CDR3 is CAWTGLAGDNKVYEQYF. The CDR3 DNA reads TGTGCCTGGACCGGACTAGCGGGAGACAATAAGGTCTACGAGCAGTACTTC.

The chain uses TRBV5-6 and TRBJ2-7; 9 bases align to TRBD2. CDR3 length equals 14 residues. The germline CDR1 and CDR2 sequences are SGHDT and YYEEEE. The V segment lost 3 bases and the J segment 3 bases; nucleotides outside the gene matches: 4. CDR3 amino acids: CASSSGLAIYEQYF. The CDR3 bases are TGTGCCAGCAGCTCGGGACTAGCCATCTACGAGCAGTACTTC.